This T cell receptor beta chain comes out of a study of blood T cell repertoires in COVID-19. Across the study: Samples came from the United States, Italy and Spain, spanning acute and convalescent COVID-19. The analysed material was cDNA or gDNA that came from T cells, B-cell-depleted T cells, or PBMCs.

Per the germline V gene, CDR1 is SGHRS and CDR2 is YFSETQ. The CDR3 is 16 amino acids. Trimming cost V 4 bases and J 6 bases; bases outside gene matches: 13. Some clones are missing from TCRdb's copy, which holds only in-frame ones; the method was immunoSEQ multiplex PCR. The sample contains some 21,000 clones, 75% to 95% of which appear only once. The chain couples TRBV5-1 to TRBJ2-5; 9 bases agree with TRBD1. The clonotype was recovered from a human donor in a cohort sampled during active COVID-19. The sequencing sample was made of peripheral blood. CDR3: CASSGAGTGHVKTQYF. The CDR3 DNA reads TGCGCCAGCAGCGGAGCCGGGACAGGGCACGTGAAGACCCAGTACTTC. The full variable domain, in which reference TRBV5-1 and TRBJ2-5 provide the parts outside the CDR3, is KAGVTQTPRYLIKTRGQQVTLSCSPISGHRSVSWYQQTPGQGLQFLFEYFSETQRNKGNFPGRFSGRQFSNSRSEMNVSTLELGDSALYLCASSGAGTGHVKTQYFGPGTRLLVL.